Listed here are 21 T cell receptor beta chains from one sample, sequenced in a study of blood T cell repertoires in COVID-19. Only in-frame clones appear in the TCRdb table, and some are missing; sequencing was by immunoSEQ multiplex PCR. The table has tens of thousands of clones, around 82% seen once. Sequencing input: peripheral blood. Receptors originate from a woman between 55 and 75 years old with acute or convalescent COVID-19.

The chain uses TRBV7-2 and TRBJ1-2; D possibly corresponds to TRBD1 (5 bases). This CDR3 spans 14 amino acids. Looked up from germline, CDR1 is SGHTA and CDR2 is FQGNSA. V lost 5 bases and J 3 bases, leaving 13 bases between the germline ends. In DNA, the CDR3 is TGTGCCAGCAGCCCGACGACAGAATACTATGGCTACACCTTC. It specifies CASSPTTEYYGYTF.

The chain recombines TRBV7-2 with TRBJ2-3; 9 bases agree with TRBD1. V lost 3 bases and J lost 6; bases outside the gene matches: 7. CDR1 is SGHTA and CDR2 is FQGNSA in the germline V gene. This CDR3 has 15 amino acids. The CDR3 DNA is TGTGCCAGCAGCTTTTGGGCACAGGGGGCGGATACGCAGTATTTT. Its protein product is CASSFWAQGADTQYF. Full variable domain (rest looked up from reference TRBV7-2 and TRBJ2-3): GAGVSQSPSNKVTEKGKDVELRCDPISGHTALYWYRQSLGQGLEFLIYFQGNSAPDKSGLPSDRFSAERTGGSVSTLTIQRTQQEDSAVYLCASSFWAQGADTQYFGPGTRLTVL.

V is TRBV5-4 and J is TRBJ1-3; 10 nucleotides line up with TRBD1. Germline-derived CDR1 and CDR2 are SGHNT and YYREEE (reference sequence). The CDR3 is made up of 16 amino acids. V gave up 3 bases and J gave up 2 bases; unmatched junction bases: 5. The CDR3 loop reads CASSSRTGGTGNTIYF. DNA for the CDR3: TGTGCCAGCAGCTCTCGGACAGGGGGGACTGGAAACACCATATATTTT.

The J gene is TRBJ2-3, the V gene TRBV27; no firm D call. CDR3 length: 16 residues. Germline-derived CDR1 and CDR2 are MNHEY and SMNVEV (reference sequence). V lost 3 bases to trimming and J lost 2 bases, with 15 bases between them. The CDR3 region has the DNA TGTGCCAGCAGTTTTGGTAGTCTCCTTTCCACAGATACGCAGTATTTT. Amino acids: CASSFGSLLSTDTQYF.

The chain carries TRBV6-1 and TRBJ1-4; D perhaps matches TRBD1 (5 bases). Trimming shortened V by 3 bases and J by 2 bases, and 16 bases separated the two germline ends. The germline V gene encodes CDR1 MNHNS and CDR2 SASEGT. The CDR3 totals 17 residues. CDR3 in amino acids: CASSDRPSGRTNEKLFF. CDR3 sequence (DNA): TGTGCCAGCAGTGACCGCCCCTCAGGGAGGACTAATGAAAAACTGTTTTTT.

This chain links TRBV6-5 with TRBJ2-7, with 7 bases fitting TRBD1. The germline V gene encodes CDR1 MNHEY and CDR2 SVGAGI. V was clipped by 4 bases and J by 5 bases; unmatched bases: 5. The CDR3 runs to 13 residues. CDR3 sequence reads: CASSSRQGHEQYF. In nucleotides, the CDR3 is TGTGCCAGCAGTTCACGACAGGGCCACGAGCAGTACTTC.

This clone was counted only a few times. The chain is built from TRBV5-1 and TRBJ2-1, with 10 bases that match TRBD2. Germline lookup yields CDR1 SGHRS and CDR2 YFSETQ. With 4 bases clipped from V and 12 bases from J, the junction kept 13 bases outside the gene matches. The CDR3 spans 15 residues. CDR3 in DNA: TGCGCCAGCAGCATTATAGCGGGAGGAGTATCTCCGCAGTTCTTC. It is translated as CASSIIAGGVSPQFF.

The rearrangement uses TRBV29-1 and TRBJ1-3; D unclear. The CDR3 sequence is 11 residues long. Germline-derived CDR1 and CDR2 are SQVTM and ANQGSEA. Deletions cut 7 bases from V and 3 bases from J, with 7 bases between. CDR3 nucleotide sequence: TGCAGCGCTAGAATTGGAAACACCATATATTTT. This codes for CSARIGNTIYF.

To note about this clone: Its ends do not fully match the called genes, so a read error is possible. The V call is TRBV7-9, the J call TRBJ2-7, with 7 bases fitting TRBD2. Germline values: CDR1 SEHNR, CDR2 FQNEAQ (reference sequence). This CDR3 contains 12 residues. CDR3 region: CASSQRDGGAHF. DNA for the CDR3: TGTGCCAGCAGCCAGCGGGACGGCGGGGCGCACTTC.

The chain recombines TRBV5-1 with TRBJ2-2, with 11 bases matching TRBD2. The CDR3 consists of 16 residues. V trimming: 4 bases; J trimming: 5 bases; junction bases outside the gene matches: 7. CDR1 is SGHRS and CDR2 is YFSETQ in the germline V gene. The CDR3 protein is CASSIPLAGVTGELFF. As DNA, the CDR3 is TGCGCCAGCAGCATCCCACTAGCGGGAGTTACCGGGGAGCTGTTTTTT.

The rearrangement links TRBV4-1 to TRBJ1-5; D is unresolved. The CDR3 extends over 14 amino acids. Germline lookup yields CDR1 MGHRA and CDR2 YSYEKL. V was trimmed by 5 bases and J by 4 bases, leaving 12 bases between them. The CDR3: CASSDQEGNQPQHF. The CDR3, as DNA: TGCGCCAGCAGCGATCAGGAAGGAAATCAGCCCCAGCATTTT.

The gene calls are TRBV5-8 and TRBJ1-3; D unclear. The CDR3 contains 13 residues. Germline V gene data show CDR1 as SGHTS and CDR2 as YDEGEE. V was trimmed by 0 bases and J by 2 bases, leaving 3 bases between them. This CDR3 reads CASSLGAGNTIYF. The CDR3 nucleotides are TGTGCCAGCAGCTTGGGAGCTGGAAACACCATATATTTT.

The gene calls are TRBV5-1 and TRBJ1-2; D possibly corresponds to TRBD1 (5 bases). The CDR3 covers 15 residues. Trimming pared 1 base from V and 1 base from J, leaving 11 bases between. CDR1 SGHRS and CDR2 YFSETQ come from the germline V gene. DNA of the CDR3: TGCGCCAGCAGCTTGTCACAGGAATTTAACTATGGCTACACCTTC. This translates into CASSLSQEFNYGYTF.

The V call is TRBV2, the J call TRBJ1-2, with unresolved D. V lost 3 bases to trimming and J lost 8 bases, with 13 bases between them. Germline V CDR1 and CDR2: SNHLY, FYNNEI. The CDR3 sequence is 13 residues long. The CDR3 loop is CASSDRRVDGYTF. The CDR3 DNA reads TGTGCCAGCAGTGATCGGAGGGTAGACGGCTACACCTTC.

The chain links TRBV24-1 to TRBJ1-5, with TRBD1 identical over 10 bases. The CDR3 loop spans 20 amino acids. The trim removed 1 base at V and 0 bases at J, leaving 11 bases unmatched. Germline V gives CDR1 KGHDR, CDR2 SFDVKD. The DNA for the CDR3 is TGTGCCACCAGTGATTTCACGACAGGGGGCTTAATCCATAGCAATCAGCCCCAGCATTTT. Translating gives CATSDFTTGGLIHSNQPQHF.

This sequence joins TRBV6-5 and TRBJ2-5, with 9 bases identical to TRBD1. Germline CDR1 reads MNHEY; CDR2 reads SVGAGI. The junction had 0 bases not matched to a gene; V was cut back by 6 bases and J by 4 bases. This CDR3 is built from 12 residues. The CDR3 DNA reads TGTGCCAGCAGGGACAGGGGAGAGACCCAGTACTTC. This encodes CASRDRGETQYF.

This clone appeared a single time. The gene calls are TRBV5-6 and TRBJ2-7; D is perhaps TRBD2 (5 bases). Germline V lookup: CDR1 SGHDT, CDR2 YYEEEE. This CDR3 spans 15 amino acids. The ends were cut back, 2 bases at V and 0 bases at J, with 12 bases in the middle. The CDR3 region is CASSFRLHTSYEQYF. Written as DNA, the CDR3 is TGTGCCAGCAGCTTCAGACTACACACCTCCTACGAGCAGTACTTC.

The chain uses TRBV2 and TRBJ1-1; tentatively, D is TRBD1 (6 bases). The CDR3 covers 15 residues. Germline V gene lookup returns CDR1 SNHLY and CDR2 FYNNEI. V lost 7 bases, J lost 1 base, and 16 bases lay in between. The CDR3 region has the DNA TGTGCCAGCACGATTTCCGGGACACAGAACACTGAAGCTTTCTTT. It codes for CASTISGTQNTEAFF. Complete variable domain (other parts from reference TRBV2 and TRBJ1-1): EPEVTQTPSHQVTQMGQEVILRCVPISNHLYFYWYRQILGQKVEFLVSFYNNEISEKSEIFDDQFSVERPDGSNFTLKIRSTKLEDSAMYFCASTISGTQNTEAFFGQGTRLTVV.

The rearrangement joins TRBV30 to TRBJ2-1, with TRBD1 matching over 9 bases. Losses at the gene ends were 1 base for V and 3 bases for J; bases not matched to a gene: 4. The germline V gene has CDR1 GTSNPN and CDR2 SVGIG (reference sequence). This CDR3 has 15 residues. The CDR3: CAWSAGTGIYNEQFF. The DNA of the CDR3 is TGTGCCTGGAGTGCCGGGACAGGGATCTACAATGAGCAGTTCTTC.

This chain joins TRBV18 and TRBJ1-5, with D tentatively TRBD1 (5 bases). The germline V gene has CDR1 KGHSH and CDR2 LQKENI. Deletions cut 0 bases from V and 1 base from J, with 13 bases between. The CDR3 length is 17 residues. CDR3 nucleotides: TGTGCCAGCTCACCACCGAACGCAGGGTTGAGCAATCAGCCCCAGCATTTT. Protein sequence: CASSPPNAGLSNQPQHF.

This chain connects TRBV5-4 to TRBJ1-4; possible D gene TRBD1, 5 bases. This CDR3 contains 14 residues. CDR1 is SGHNT, CDR2 YYREEE, per germline (reference sequence). V gave up 5 bases and J gave up 0 bases, with 8 bases separating them. The CDR3 nucleotides are TGTGCCAGCAGTCGGGGGGCAACTAATGAAAAACTGTTTTTT. This gives the protein CASSRGATNEKLFF.